The clone carrying this T cell receptor (beta chain) was counted a few times. The antigen remains undetermined. Arm-PCR of CDR3 regions and iRepertoire HTBI primers were the basis on which TCR beta libraries were built. TCRdb itself ran the multiplex PCR reads through MiXCR, one entry per CDR3 protein. The sample gives about 450,000 distinct CDR3 sequences, 23% of which show up once; roughly a quarter is in the top ten. The germline V and J ends were trimmed by 1 base and 6 bases, with 15 bases remaining between them. Germline V gene data show CDR1 as KGHSH and CDR2 as LQKENI. The CDR3 sequence is 15 residues long. Time point meaning: persistent/refractory GD, antithyroid drugs over 5 years with positive TRAb. TCR sequences were obtained from RNA taken from PBMCs. The patients included were those that came from an endocrinology department in Xi'an, China. This entry is derived from a study of regulatory T cells in long-lasting Graves disease. Overall study context: It was over 5 years of antithyroid drugs, with positive TSH receptor antibodies, that meant persistent Graves' disease. Overall study findings and caveats: Gene preferences differed: TRBV28, TRBJ1-2, TRBJ2-5 in persistent cases. Those with persistent disease had in common more public clonotypes (about 2,500) than new patients (roughly 1,000).

The sequence was obtained from a female donor with Graves disease. The sequencing used peripheral blood mononuclear cells (PBMCs), collected when the disease was refractory, from a patient treated with antithyroid drugs. This chain connects TRBV18 to TRBJ1-2; no definite D call. The CDR3 is CASSPLPTAVDGYTF. The CDR3, as DNA: TGTGCCAGCTCACCACTTCCGACGGCGGTGGATGGCTACACCTTC.